Only one count was recorded for the clone carrying this T cell receptor beta chain. Its antigen is still unknown. The data are from a study of vaccination and CD4 T cells after COVID-19. CDR3 length: 15 amino acids. V dropped 4 bases and J dropped 6; count of bases not matched to a gene: 10. CDR1 is GTSNPN and CDR2 is SVGIG in the germline V gene (reference sequence). The sample's treatment: approximately nine-day PBMC culture with coronavirus spike peptide pools or control peptides (ViraFEST assay). CD4+ T cells that had been cultured provided DNA sequenced with the Oncomine TCR Beta short-read assay. TCRdb processed the PCR reads anew with MiXCR; each CDR3 protein has one entry. The repertoire holds about 25,000 distinct CDR3 sequences, with about 64% as singletons.

The genes are TRBV30 and TRBJ2-3; 10 bases align to TRBD2. The sample here was CD4+ T cells from blood, cultured in vitro, taken after SARS-CoV-2 vaccination. The clonotype comes from a human donor who received a COVID-19 vaccine. The CDR3 nucleotides read TGTGCCTGGACTCCTTCTAGCGGGGGCCGGGATACGCAGTATTTT. Encoded protein: CAWTPSSGGRDTQYF.